This T cell receptor beta chain was identified during a study of cytomegalovirus exposure and HLA in healthy donors. General observations from the study: Rarity characterized most TCR sequences, yet some public TCRs appeared in many donors.

CDR1 is MNHEY, CDR2 SMNVEV, per germline (reference sequence). CDR3 size: 15 residues. With V trimmed by 10 bases and J by 8 bases, 15 bases remained unmatched. About this clone itself: Antigen unknown.

The data were produced by immunoSEQ multiplex PCR, yet TCRdb's version contains in-frame clones alone and is incomplete. The data contain 200,000 to 300,000 clones, about nine tenths of them singletons. The receptor comes from a woman aged 25 to 39 in good health and CMV-seronegative. Sequencing was done on a sample of PBMCs. The V call is TRBV27, the J call TRBJ2-1, with 9 bases matching TRBD2. CDR3 bases: TGTGCCACCCGTTCCCTCGGGACTAGCTTTGATGAGCAGTTCTTC. Amino acid sequence: CATRSLGTSFDEQFF.